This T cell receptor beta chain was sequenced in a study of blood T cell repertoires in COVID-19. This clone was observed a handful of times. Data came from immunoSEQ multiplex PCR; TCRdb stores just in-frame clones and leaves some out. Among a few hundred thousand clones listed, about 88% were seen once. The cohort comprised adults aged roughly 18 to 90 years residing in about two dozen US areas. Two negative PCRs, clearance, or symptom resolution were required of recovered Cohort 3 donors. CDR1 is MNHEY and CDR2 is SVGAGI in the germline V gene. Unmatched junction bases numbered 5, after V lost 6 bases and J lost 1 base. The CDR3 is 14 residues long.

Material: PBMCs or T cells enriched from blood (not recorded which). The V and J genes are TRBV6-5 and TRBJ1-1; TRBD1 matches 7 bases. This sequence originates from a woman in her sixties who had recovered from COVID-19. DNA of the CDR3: TGTGCCAGCAGAGACAGGGTTTCGAACACTGAAGCTTTCTTT. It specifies CASRDRVSNTEAFF.